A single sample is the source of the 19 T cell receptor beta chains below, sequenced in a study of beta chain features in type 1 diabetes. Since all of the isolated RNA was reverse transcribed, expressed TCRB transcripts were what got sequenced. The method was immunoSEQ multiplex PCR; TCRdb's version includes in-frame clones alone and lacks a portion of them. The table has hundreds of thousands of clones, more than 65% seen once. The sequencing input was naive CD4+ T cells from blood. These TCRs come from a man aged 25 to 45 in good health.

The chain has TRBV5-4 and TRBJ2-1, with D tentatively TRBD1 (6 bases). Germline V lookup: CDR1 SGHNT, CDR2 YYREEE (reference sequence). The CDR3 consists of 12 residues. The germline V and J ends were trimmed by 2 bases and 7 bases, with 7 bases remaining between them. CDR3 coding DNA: TGTGCCAGCAGCTTCCAGGGGAATGAGCAGTTCTTC. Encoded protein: CASSFQGNEQFF.

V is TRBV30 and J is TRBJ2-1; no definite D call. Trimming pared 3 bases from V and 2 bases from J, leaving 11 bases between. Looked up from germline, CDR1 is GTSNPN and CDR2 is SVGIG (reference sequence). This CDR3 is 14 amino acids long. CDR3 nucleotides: TGTGCCTGGAGGCGCGGACCGACCTACAATGAGCAGTTCTTC. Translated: CAWRRGPTYNEQFF.

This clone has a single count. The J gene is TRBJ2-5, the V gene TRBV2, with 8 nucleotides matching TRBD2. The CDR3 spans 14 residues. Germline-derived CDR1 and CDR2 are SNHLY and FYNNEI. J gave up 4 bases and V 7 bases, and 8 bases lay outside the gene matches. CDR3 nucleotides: TGTGCCAGCACCCCTTTTAGCGGGGCAGAGACCCAGTACTTC. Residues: CASTPFSGAETQYF.

For the CDR3, the DNA is TGTGCCAGCAGCACTAGCGCCCTATGGGATGAGCAGTTCTTC. Its translation is CASSTSALWDEQFF. J is TRBJ2-1 and V is TRBV25-1; 7 nucleotides line up with TRBD2. The CDR3 is 14 amino acids. Germline V gene data show CDR1 as MGHDK and CDR2 as SYGVNS. After removal of 6 bases from V and 8 bases from J, the junction contained 10 bases not matched to a gene.

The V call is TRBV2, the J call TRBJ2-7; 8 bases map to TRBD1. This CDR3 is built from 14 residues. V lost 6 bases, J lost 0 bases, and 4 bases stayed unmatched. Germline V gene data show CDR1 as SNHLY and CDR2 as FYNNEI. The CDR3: CASSRDRSSYEQYF. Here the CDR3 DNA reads TGTGCCAGCAGCCGGGACAGGAGCTCCTACGAGCAGTACTTC.

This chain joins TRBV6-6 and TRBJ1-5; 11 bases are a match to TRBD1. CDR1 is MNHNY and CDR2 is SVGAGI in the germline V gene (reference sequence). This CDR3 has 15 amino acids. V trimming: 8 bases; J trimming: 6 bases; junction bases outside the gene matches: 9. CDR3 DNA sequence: TGTGCCAGCTGGGGACAGGGGGGGCCTTCTCAGCCCCAGCATTTT. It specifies CASWGQGGPSQPQHF.

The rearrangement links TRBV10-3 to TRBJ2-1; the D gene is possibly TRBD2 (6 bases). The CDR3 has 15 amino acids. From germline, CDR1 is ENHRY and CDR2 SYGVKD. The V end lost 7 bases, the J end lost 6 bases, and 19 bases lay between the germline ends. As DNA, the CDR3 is TGTGCCATCACTATGATGGAGGGATCGGGCAATGAGCAGTTCTTC. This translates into CAITMMEGSGNEQFF.

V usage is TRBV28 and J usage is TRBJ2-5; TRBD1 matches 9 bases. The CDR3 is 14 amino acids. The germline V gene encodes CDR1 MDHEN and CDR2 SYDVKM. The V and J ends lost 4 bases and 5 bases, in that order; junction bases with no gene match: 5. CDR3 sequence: CASSSRTGAETQYF. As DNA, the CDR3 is TGTGCCAGCAGTTCTCGGACAGGGGCGGAGACCCAGTACTTC.

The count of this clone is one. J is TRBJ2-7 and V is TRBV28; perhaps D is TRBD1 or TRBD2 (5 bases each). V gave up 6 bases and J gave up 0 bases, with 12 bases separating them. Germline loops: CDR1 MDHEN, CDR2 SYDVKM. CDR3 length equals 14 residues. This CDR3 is CASRPHGGSYEQYF. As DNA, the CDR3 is TGTGCCAGCAGACCTCATGGGGGCTCCTACGAGCAGTACTTC.

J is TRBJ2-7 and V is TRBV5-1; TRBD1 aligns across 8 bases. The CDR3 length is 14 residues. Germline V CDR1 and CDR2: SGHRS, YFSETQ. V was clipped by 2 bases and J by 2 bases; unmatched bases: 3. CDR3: CASSFPDRAYEQYF. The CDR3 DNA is TGCGCCAGCAGCTTCCCGGACAGGGCCTACGAGCAGTACTTC.

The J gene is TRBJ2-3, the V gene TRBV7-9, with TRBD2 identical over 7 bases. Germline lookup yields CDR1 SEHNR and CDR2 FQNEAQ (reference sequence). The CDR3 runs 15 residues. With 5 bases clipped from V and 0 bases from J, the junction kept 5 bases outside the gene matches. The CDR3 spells CASSPGTTSTDTQYF. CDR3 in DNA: TGTGCCAGCAGCCCCGGGACTACTAGCACAGATACGCAGTATTTT.

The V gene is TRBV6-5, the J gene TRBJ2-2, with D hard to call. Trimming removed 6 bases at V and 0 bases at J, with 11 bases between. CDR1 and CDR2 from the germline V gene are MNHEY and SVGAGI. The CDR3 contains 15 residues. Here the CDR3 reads CASRKDPANTGELFF. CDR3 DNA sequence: TGTGCCAGCAGAAAGGACCCCGCGAACACCGGGGAGCTGTTTTTT.

CDR3 sequence (DNA): TGTGCCAGCAGTCTACAGGGAATCTATGGCTACACCTTC. The encoded protein is CASSLQGIYGYTF. The chain is built from TRBV5-4 and TRBJ1-2, with D possibly being TRBD1 (6 bases). Germline-derived CDR1 and CDR2 are SGHNT and YYREEE (reference sequence). This CDR3 has 13 residues. V was shortened by 5 bases and J by 4 bases, with 12 bases between the two germline ends.

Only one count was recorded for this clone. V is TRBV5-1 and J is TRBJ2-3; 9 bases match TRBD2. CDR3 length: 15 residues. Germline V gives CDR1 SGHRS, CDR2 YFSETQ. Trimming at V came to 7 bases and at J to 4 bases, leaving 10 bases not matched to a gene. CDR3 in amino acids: CASSPAGGQADTQYF. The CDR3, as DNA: TGCGCCAGCTCCCCGGCGGGGGGGCAAGCAGATACGCAGTATTTT.

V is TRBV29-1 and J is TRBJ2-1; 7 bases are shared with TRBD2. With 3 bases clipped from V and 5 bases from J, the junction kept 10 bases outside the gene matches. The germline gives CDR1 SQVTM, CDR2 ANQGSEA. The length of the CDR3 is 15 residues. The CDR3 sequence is CSVEGGGPFDNEQFF. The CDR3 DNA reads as TGCAGCGTTGAGGGCGGGGGTCCTTTCGACAATGAGCAGTTCTTC.

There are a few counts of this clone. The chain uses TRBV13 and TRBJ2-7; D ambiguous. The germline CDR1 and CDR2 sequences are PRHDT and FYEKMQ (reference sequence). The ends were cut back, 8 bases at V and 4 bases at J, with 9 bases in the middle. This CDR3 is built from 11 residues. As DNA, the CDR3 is TGTGCCAGCGGCATACATTACGAGCAGTACTTC. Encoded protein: CASGIHYEQYF.

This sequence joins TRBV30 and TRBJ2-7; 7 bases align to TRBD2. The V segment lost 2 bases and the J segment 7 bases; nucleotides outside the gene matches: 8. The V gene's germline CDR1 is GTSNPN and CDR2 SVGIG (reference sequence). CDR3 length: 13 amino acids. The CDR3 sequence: CAWSWGGVIEQYF. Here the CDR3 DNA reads TGTGCCTGGAGTTGGGGAGGGGTTATTGAGCAGTACTTC.

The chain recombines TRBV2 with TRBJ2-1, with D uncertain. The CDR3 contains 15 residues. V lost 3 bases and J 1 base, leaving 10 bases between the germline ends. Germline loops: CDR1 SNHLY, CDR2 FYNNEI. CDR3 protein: CASSERGPSYNEQFF. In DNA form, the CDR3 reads TGTGCCAGCAGTGAGCGCGGACCATCCTACAATGAGCAGTTCTTC.

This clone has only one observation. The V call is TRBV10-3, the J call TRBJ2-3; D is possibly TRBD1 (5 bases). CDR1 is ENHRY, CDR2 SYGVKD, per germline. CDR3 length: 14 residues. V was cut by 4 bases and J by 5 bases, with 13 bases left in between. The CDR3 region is CAISGGTTGDTQYF. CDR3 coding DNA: TGTGCCATCAGTGGAGGCACTACAGGAGATACGCAGTATTTT.